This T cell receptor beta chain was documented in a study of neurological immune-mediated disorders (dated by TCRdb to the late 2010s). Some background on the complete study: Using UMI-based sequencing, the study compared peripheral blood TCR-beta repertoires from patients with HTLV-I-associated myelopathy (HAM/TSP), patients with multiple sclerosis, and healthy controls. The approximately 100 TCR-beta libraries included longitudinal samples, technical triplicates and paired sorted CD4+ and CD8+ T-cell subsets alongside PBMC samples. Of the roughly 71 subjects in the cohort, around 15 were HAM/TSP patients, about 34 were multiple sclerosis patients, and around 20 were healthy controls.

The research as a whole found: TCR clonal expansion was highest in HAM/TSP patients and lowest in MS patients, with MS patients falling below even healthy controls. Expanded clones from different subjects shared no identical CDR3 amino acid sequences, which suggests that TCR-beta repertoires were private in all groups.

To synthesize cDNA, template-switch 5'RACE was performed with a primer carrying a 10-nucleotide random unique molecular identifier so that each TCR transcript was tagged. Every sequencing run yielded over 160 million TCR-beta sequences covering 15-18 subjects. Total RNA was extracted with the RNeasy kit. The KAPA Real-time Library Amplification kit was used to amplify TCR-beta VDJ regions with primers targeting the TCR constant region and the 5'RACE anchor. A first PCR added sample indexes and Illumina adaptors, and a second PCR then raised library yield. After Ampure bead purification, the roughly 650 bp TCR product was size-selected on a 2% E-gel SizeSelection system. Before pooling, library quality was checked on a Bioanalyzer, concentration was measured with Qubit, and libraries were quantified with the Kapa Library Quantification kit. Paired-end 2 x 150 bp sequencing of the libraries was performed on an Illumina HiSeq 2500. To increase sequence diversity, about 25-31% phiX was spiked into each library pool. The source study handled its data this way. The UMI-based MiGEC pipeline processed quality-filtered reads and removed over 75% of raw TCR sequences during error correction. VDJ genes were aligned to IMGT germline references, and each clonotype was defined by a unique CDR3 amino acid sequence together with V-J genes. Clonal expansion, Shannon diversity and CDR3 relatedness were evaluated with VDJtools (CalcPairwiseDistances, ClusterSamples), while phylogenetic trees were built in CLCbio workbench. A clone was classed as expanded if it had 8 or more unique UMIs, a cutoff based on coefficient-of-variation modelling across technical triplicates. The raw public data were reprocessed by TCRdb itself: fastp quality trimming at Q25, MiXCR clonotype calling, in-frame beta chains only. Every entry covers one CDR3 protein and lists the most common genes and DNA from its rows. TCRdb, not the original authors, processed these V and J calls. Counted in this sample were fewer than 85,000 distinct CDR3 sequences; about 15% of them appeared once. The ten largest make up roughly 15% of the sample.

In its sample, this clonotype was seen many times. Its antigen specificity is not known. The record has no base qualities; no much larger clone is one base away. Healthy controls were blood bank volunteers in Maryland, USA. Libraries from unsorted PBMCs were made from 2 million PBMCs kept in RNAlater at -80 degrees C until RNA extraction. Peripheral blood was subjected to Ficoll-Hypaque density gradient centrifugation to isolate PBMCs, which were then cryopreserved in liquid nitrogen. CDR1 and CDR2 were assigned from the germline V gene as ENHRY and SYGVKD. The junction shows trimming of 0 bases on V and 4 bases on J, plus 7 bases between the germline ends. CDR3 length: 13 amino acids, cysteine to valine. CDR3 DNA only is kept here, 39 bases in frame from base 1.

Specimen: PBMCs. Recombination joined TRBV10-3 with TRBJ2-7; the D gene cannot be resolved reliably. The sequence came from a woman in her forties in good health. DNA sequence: TGTGCCATCAGTGAGTCTAGGGTTTACGAGCAGTACGTC. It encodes CAISESRVYEQYV.